A single sample gave rise to the 6 T cell receptor beta chains below, sequenced in a study of blood T cell repertoires in COVID-19. Profiling relied on immunoSEQ multiplex PCR, and the TCRdb table lists in-frame clones only, not all of them. The sample lists about 59,000 clones, more than 60% occurring once. What was sequenced was peripheral blood. These TCRs come from a human donor in a cohort sampled during active COVID-19.

The V gene is TRBV5-4, the J gene TRBJ1-6, with a tentative D call TRBD1 (6 bases). Between the trimmed V and J ends, which lost 4 bases and 7 bases, there was a span of 12 bases. Looked up from germline, CDR1 is SGHNT and CDR2 is YYREEE (reference sequence). The CDR3 loop spans 14 amino acids. Here the CDR3 reads CASSIRDKNSPLHF. DNA of the CDR3: TGTGCCAGCAGCATCCGGGACAAAAATTCACCCCTCCACTTT. Complete variable domain (other parts from reference TRBV5-4 and TRBJ1-6): ETGVTQSPTHLIKTRGQQVTLRCSSQSGHNTVSWYQQALGQGPQFIFQYYREEENGRGNFPPRFSGLQFPNYSSELNVNALELDDSALYLCASSIRDKNSPLHFGNGTRLTVT.

The V gene is TRBV14, the J gene TRBJ2-1; 7 positions agree with TRBD1. Trimming cost V 3 bases and J 3 bases; bases outside gene matches: 8. Germline V gene sequence: CDR1 SGHDN, CDR2 FVKESK. This CDR3 comprises 16 residues. The CDR3 bases are TGTGCCAGCAGCCACCGGACAGGTCTGGGCTACAATGAGCAGTTCTTC. This translates into CASSHRTGLGYNEQFF. Using reference TRBV14 and TRBJ2-1 for the parts outside the CDR3, the full variable domain is EAGVTQFPSHSVIEKGQTVTLRCDPISGHDNLYWYRRVMGKEIKFLLHFVKESKQDESGMPNNRFLAERTGGTYSTLKVQPAELEDSGVYFCASSHRTGLGYNEQFFGPGTRLTVL.

The chain uses TRBV6-2 or TRBV6-3 and TRBJ1-2; TRBD1 might be the D (5 bases). Trimming stripped 5 bases from V and 0 bases from J, with 16 bases between. The CDR3 is made up of 16 amino acids. Per germline, CDR1 MNHEY and CDR2 SVGEGT. CDR3 protein: CASSRETASANYGYTF. The CDR3 region has the DNA TGTGCCAGCAGTCGGGAGACAGCTTCAGCTAACTATGGCTACACCTTC.

This chain links TRBV7-8 with TRBJ2-7; TRBD1 agrees at 11 bases. The CDR3 is 15 amino acids. The V gene end was trimmed by 2 bases and the J gene end by 2 bases; junction bases not matched to a gene: 2. Germline V gene lookup returns CDR1 SGHVS and CDR2 FQNEAQ. CDR3 residues: CASSLSGQGAYEQYF. CDR3 in DNA: TGTGCCAGCAGCTTATCGGGACAGGGGGCCTACGAGCAGTACTTC.

This clone was picked up one time. The chain joins TRBV30 to TRBJ1-5; a weak D match, TRBD1 (6 bases). The CDR3 is made up of 14 amino acids. Germline CDR1 is GTSNPN and CDR2 is SVGIG (reference sequence). The germline V and J ends were trimmed by 3 bases and 3 bases, with 12 bases remaining between them. This CDR3 is CAWSTGLPNQPQHF. The CDR3 DNA follows: TGTGCCTGGAGCACAGGGTTACCCAATCAGCCCCAGCATTTT.

The rearrangement joins TRBV27 to TRBJ2-5; 8 positions match TRBD1. Germline V CDR1 and CDR2: MNHEY, SMNVEV (reference sequence). V lost 6 bases, J lost 5 bases, and 11 bases stayed unmatched. The CDR3 is made up of 15 amino acids. For the CDR3, the DNA is TGTGCCAGCAGCCCACAGGGGGTGCGCGGGGAGACCCAGTACTTC. Translating it yields CASSPQGVRGETQYF.